This entry features one T cell receptor beta chain sequence. The clone's antigen remains unknown. No base quality information exists; no much larger clone differs at one position. The immunoSEQ Assay was used to immunosequence TCRbeta CDR3 regions from genomic DNA. Before high-throughput sequencing, the genomic DNA was amplified using bias-controlled multiplex PCR. In the source study's methods: To quantify the absolute abundance of each unique TCRbeta CDR3 region, the sequences were collapsed and filtered. Clonality, defined as 1 minus Pielou's evenness, was calculated using only productive rearrangements. A previously published method was used to identify clones whose frequencies were significantly greater in on-treatment samples than in baseline samples. As stored in TCRdb, this immuneACCESS dataset retains in-frame rearrangements with V and J assigned. A fraction of the clones does not appear; measured against another copy, unresolved V genes explain less than half of the discrepancy, and the remainder lacks a known reason. Clone size and the V and J calls come from that table; the DNA yielded D and trimming. The sample profile shows 15,000 to 20,000 clones; under 85% of them were found once. The ten largest clones take up 25% to 35% of the sample.

The meaning of the sample's treatment or condition label: randomized to nivolumab then ipilimumab (arm A) or the reverse (arm B). None of the trial patients had been given prior DNA-damaging chemotherapy. On a FACS Aria II flow cytometer, live CD3+CD8+ cells that were negative for CD19 and CD56 were sorted from thawed PBMCs. The samples were obtained from melanoma patients enrolled in CheckMate 064, an open-label, randomized phase II trial testing sequential checkpoint blockade. Peripheral blood mononuclear cells were obtained through leukapheresis, purified using Ficoll-Paque, and frozen in human serum containing approximately 11% DMSO. Immediately after sorting, the purity of sorted blood CD3+CD8+ cells was verified to be >95%, after which DNA was extracted. The sample is drawn from a study of sequential checkpoint blockade in melanoma (dated by TCRdb to about 2019). For the wider study: In a 1:1 randomization, patients received either first-line nivolumab then ipilimumab (arm A) or ipilimumab then nivolumab (arm B). Maintenance nivolumab was given following each of the two trial sequences. Overall study results and their limits: Validation of the response-prediction model combining TCR metrics and mutation burden is needed in larger, independent patient cohorts.

The germline V gene gives CDR1 as SGHRS and CDR2 as YFSETQ. At the junction V is shortened by 4 bases and J by 5 bases, with 9 bases in between. Reading from cysteine to phenylalanine, the CDR3 counts 12 amino acids. The read is trimmed to its CDR3 DNA, 36 bases read in frame from base 1. The sequences come from CD8+ T cells sorted from blood (inferred from file names), collected from a patient given nivolumab and ipilimumab in sequence. Recombination joined TRBV5-1 with TRBJ2-5; perhaps TRBD1 is the D gene, with 7 bases matching. The receptor was derived from a human donor with melanoma. The base sequence is TGCGCCAGCAGCCCAGGGGGGGAGACCCAGTACTTC. This sequence encodes CASSPGGETQYF.